The 15 T cell receptor beta chains reported below all come from one sample, sequenced in a study of tumor and adjacent non-tumor tissue in lung cancer (dated 2018 in TCRdb). RNA was extracted from bulk unsorted tissue and checked for quality with a NanoDrop ND-1000 and an Agilent 2100. Libraries were prepared through multiplex PCR. The instrument was an Illumina HiSeq 2500. Following protocols modified from ARM-PCR, the researchers constructed TCRbeta libraries through three rounds of nested PCR with primers (Table S4). The public sequencing data were trimmed at Q25 with fastp and processed into clonotypes with MiXCR by TCRdb, which kept only in-frame beta chains. Each entry is one CDR3 protein sequence, shown with its most common DNA and genes. The sample contains about 200,000 distinct CDR3 sequences, 70% to 75% of them found a single time. Of the sample, about 25% is held by the ten largest clones.

The sample was lung tumor tissue. The receptors shown here come from a man in his 60s with non-small cell lung cancer.

Note on this clonotype: Given a much more abundant clone one base away, this may be a read error. V and J are TRBV6-1 and TRBJ1-5, with D tentatively TRBD1 (5 bases). This CDR3 is 15 amino acids long. Germline V gives CDR1 MNHNS, CDR2 SASEGT. CDR3 sequence reads: CASSGVGTPDQPHHF. Written as DNA, the CDR3 is TGTGCCAGCAGTGGCGTTGGGACGCCGGACCAGCCCCACCATTTT.

A word on this clonotype: The CDR3 ends on some other residue instead of the conserved phenylalanine or tryptophan, so this is likely a read error. V and J are TRBV20-1 and TRBJ1-5; D might be TRBD1 (5 bases). The CDR3 contains 14 residues. Per germline, CDR1 DFQATT and CDR2 SNEGSKA (reference sequence). The DNA of the CDR3 is TGCGGTGCTAGAGAGGGACGGGAGAATCAGCCCCAGCATTTG. Translating gives CGAREGRENQPQHL.

A note on this clonotype: As the CDR3 is not closed by the conserved phenylalanine or tryptophan, this likely results from a read error. The chain joins TRBV18 to TRBJ1-3; weak D call: TRBD1 (5 bases). V was shortened by 1 base and J by 0 bases, with 7 bases between the two germline ends. This CDR3 region has 15 residues. Per the germline V gene, CDR1 is KGHSH and CDR2 is LQKENI. The CDR3 DNA reads as TGTGCCAGCTCACCACAGGGGAGCTCTGGAAACACCATATATCTT. Encoded protein: CASSPQGSSGNTIYL.

A few counts support this clonotype. The rearrangement links TRBV11-3 to TRBJ2-5; 8 bases match TRBD1. This CDR3 is built from 15 residues. Germline V gene lookup returns CDR1 SGHNT and CDR2 YENEEA. Trimming removed 5 bases from V and 4 bases from J; junction bases left unmatched: 9. CDR3 loop: CASSRQDRGRETQYF. CDR3 in DNA: TGTGCCAGCAGCCGCCAAGACAGGGGCAGAGAGACCCAGTACTTC.

Concerning this clonotype: With a much larger clone just one base away, this may be a read error. The CDR3 region has the DNA TGTGCCAGCAGGCTCATAGGCGGGATGTGGGCTTTCTTT. Its protein is CASRLIGGMWAFF. The chain recombines TRBV12-3 or TRBV12-4 with TRBJ1-1; D unclear. The CDR3 runs 13 residues. With 6 bases removed from V and 11 bases from J, the gap between germline ends came to 19 bases.

Worth noting for this clonotype: Sequence at one end of the junction differs from germline and may be a read error. This chain links TRBV6-6 with TRBJ1-1; 7 nucleotides line up with TRBD1. Germline-derived CDR1 and CDR2 are MNHNY and SVGAGI (reference sequence). This CDR3 spans 14 amino acids. The CDR3 bases are TGTACCAGCAGTTACAGGGGAACTAACACTGAAGCTTTCTTT. It translates to CTSSYRGTNTEAFF.

This clonotype has a single count. The junction shows a germline mismatch at one end, possibly a read error. The rearrangement joins TRBV5-6 to TRBJ1-6, with a possible D match to TRBD1 (5 bases). CDR3 length equals 16 residues. The germline CDR1 and CDR2 sequences are SGHDT and YYEEEE. In DNA form, the CDR3 reads TGTGCCAGCAGCAGAGAGACAGCGGAGATCCATTCACCCCTCCTCTTT. Its translation: CASSRETAEIHSPLLF.

As concerns this clonotype: A read error may account for a junction end that differs from germline. The genes are TRBV29-1 and TRBJ1-1; possible D gene TRBD1, 5 bases. The CDR3 is made up of 17 amino acids. Per germline, CDR1 SQVTM and CDR2 ANQGSEA. The CDR3 DNA reads as TGCATCGTTGAAGATAGAGGGATGGGGGGAGGAGCGACTGAAGCTTTCTTT. The encoded protein is CIVEDRGMGGGATEAFF.

On this clonotype itself: One end of the junction is discordant with germline, which a read error may explain. This chain connects TRBV4-1 to TRBJ1-5; no firm D call. This CDR3 region has 15 residues. The germline CDR1 and CDR2 sequences are MGHRA and YSYEKL. The CDR3 sequence: CANSQEMTRVRPQHF. As DNA, the CDR3 is TGCGCCAACAGCCAAGAGATGACGAGGGTGCGGCCCCAGCATTTT.

As for this clonotype: A read error may produce the germline difference seen at one junction end. The rearrangement links TRBV20-1 to TRBJ2-1; D remains ambiguous. Germline CDR1 is DFQATT and CDR2 is SNEGSKA (reference sequence). The CDR3 consists of 11 residues. As DNA, the CDR3 is TGCAGTGCAACATGGTTCGATGAGCATTTCTTC. This translates into CSATWFDEHFF.

This clonotype was detected only a few times. The chain joins TRBV12-3 or TRBV12-4 to TRBJ2-7, with D perhaps TRBD2 (6 bases). V lost 1 base to trimming and J lost 3 bases, with 10 bases between them. The CDR3 has 14 residues. CDR3 region: CASSLGDSGYEQYF. The CDR3 coding sequence is TGTGCCAGCAGTTTAGGAGATAGCGGCTACGAGCAGTACTTC.

A note on this clonotype: This may be a read error, as it is one base from a much larger clone. V is TRBV20-1 and J is TRBJ1-5, with D possibly matching TRBD1 (5 bases). This CDR3 is built from 13 residues. Trimming removed 7 bases from V and 5 bases from J, with 15 bases in between. Germline CDR1 DFQATT, CDR2 SNEGSKA (reference sequence). In DNA, the CDR3 is TGCAGTGTTAGGAAGGGGATCGATCAGCCCCAGCATTTT. As protein: CSVRKGIDQPQHF.

The CDR3 DNA reads TGCAGTGCTAGAGATCTTCTCCTCCAAGAGACCCAGTACTTC. Residues: CSARDLLLQETQYF. The V and J genes are TRBV20-1 and TRBJ2-5, with D unresolved. The CDR3 contains 14 residues. Germline lookup yields CDR1 DFQATT and CDR2 SNEGSKA (reference sequence). V was trimmed by 0 bases and J by 1 base, leaving 9 bases between them.

On this clonotype itself: Since a much larger clone is just one base distant, this may be a read error. This chain joins TRBV4-2 and TRBJ2-1, with TRBD2 matching over 7 bases. Trimming cost V 2 bases and J 7 bases; bases outside gene matches: 14. The CDR3 covers 17 residues. From germline, CDR1 is LGHNA and CDR2 YNFKEQ. The CDR3 sequence: CASSQKNQREWINEQFF. DNA for the CDR3: TGTGCCAGCAGCCAAAAGAACCAGCGGGAATGGATAAATGAGCAGTTCTTC.

This chain joins TRBV11-2 and TRBJ2-3, with TRBD2 as a possible D gene (6 bases). The CDR3 consists of 16 residues. Germline CDR1 and CDR2: SGHAT and FQNNGV. V was shortened by 2 bases and J by 9 bases, with 21 bases between the two germline ends. In DNA form, the CDR3 reads TGTGCCAGCAGCTTAAGTTCTGCGGCAGGCCGGGGGACGCAGTATTTT. Translating it yields CASSLSSAAGRGTQYF.